This is a list of T cell receptor beta chains from one sample in a study of breast tumors, draining lymph nodes, adjacent tissues. TCRdb passed the multiplex PCR reads through MiXCR, listing each CDR3 protein once. The data show 17,000 or so distinct CDR3 sequences, about 60% seen once. Sequenced material: tumor-adjacent breast tissue. Source of these receptors: a female donor with breast cancer. Some clones in this sample may be carry-over from other donors' samples. Both conserved end residues are part of each CDR3. D genes are given only for firm matches. Not every row has a clone size; where given, it reads once, few, many or a size class.

D gene,J gene,V gene,clone size,CDR3 DNA,CDR3 protein
.,TRBJ1-2,TRBV2,.,TGTGCCAGCAGTTTATTTGGAGGGGCAGTCGGCTACACCTTC,CASSLFGGAVGYTF
.,TRBJ1-5,TRBV5-1,.,TGCGCCAGCAGCTTGACGGGGGCAAGCAATCAGCCCCAGCATTTT,CASSLTGASNQPQHF
TRBD2,TRBJ2-3,TRBV2,.,TGTGCCAGCAGTGGCGGGGGTGGAGATACGCAGTATTTT,CASSGGGGDTQYF
.,TRBJ2-3,TRBV2,many,TGTGCCAGCAGCCGGACAGCCACCACAGATACGCAGTATTTT,CASSRTATTDTQYF
.,TRBJ1-2,TRBV5-1,few,TGCGCCAGCGGGGACCAGGGTATCACCTATGGCTACACCTTC,CASGDQGITYGYTF
TRBD2,TRBJ2-3,TRBV7-9,.,TGTGCCAGCAGCTCCTATAGCGGGGTCACAGATACGCAGTATTTT,CASSSYSGVTDTQYF
TRBD1,TRBJ2-7,TRBV20-1,.,TGCAGTGCCGGAGGGGGGACAGGGAACTACGAGCAGTACTTC,CSAGGGTGNYEQYF
.,TRBJ1-6,TRBV9,medium-sized,TGTGCCAGCAGCGAGTCCCGGACAGACTCACCCCTCCACTTT,CASSESRTDSPLHF
.,TRBJ1-6,TRBV20-1,.,TGCAGTGCTAGAGGAAGAGGGAAGGGAAGGTCACCCCTCCACTTT,CSARGRGKGRSPLHF
.,TRBJ2-6,TRBV29-1,.,TGCAGCGTGGCCCTTGGGGCCAACGTCCTGACTTTC,CSVALGANVLTF
.,TRBJ2-1,TRBV14,.,TGTGCCAGCAGCTTAGCCCCCCTAGCTTCCCCCTACAATGAGCAGTTCTTC,CASSLAPLASPYNEQFF
.,TRBJ1-2,TRBV7-8,.,TGTGCCAGCAGCCATCGGACAGAAGCTAACTATGGCTACACCTTC,CASSHRTEANYGYTF
.,TRBJ2-1,TRBV9,.,TGTGCCAGCAGCCTAGAGTTCGGGGAGCAGTTCTTC,CASSLEFGEQFF
TRBD2,TRBJ2-1,TRBV4-1,few,TGCGCCAGCAGCCAAGTTGATAGCGGGGGGATCTACAATGAGCAGTTCTTC,CASSQVDSGGIYNEQFF
TRBD1,TRBJ1-2,TRBV27,many,TGTGCCAGCAGTCCTTCGACAGGGTCCTATGGCTACACCTTC,CASSPSTGSYGYTF
.,TRBJ2-5,TRBV29-1,.,TGCAGCGTTGACACAGGGAGGGAAGAGACCCAGTACTTC,CSVDTGREETQYF
.,TRBJ1-5,TRBV20-1,.,TGCAGTGCTAAGGGGGGACAGCCCCAGCATTTT,CSAKGGQPQHF
TRBD1,TRBJ2-7,TRBV2,.,TGTGCCAGCAGTTACTCGTGGACAGGTCTCTACGAGCAGTACTTC,CASSYSWTGLYEQYF
TRBD1,TRBJ1-2,TRBV7-2,.,TGTGCCAGCAGCCTATCTGGGACAGGGTCTAAGGCTGGCTACACCTTC,CASSLSGTGSKAGYTF
.,TRBJ2-5,TRBV6-5,many,TGTGCCAGCAGACACAGGGCCCAAGAGACCCAGTACTTC,CASRHRAQETQYF
.,TRBJ2-3,TRBV29-1,.,TGCAGCGTTGAGGGGGCGGTTGACCGGATCACAGATACGCAGTATTTT,CSVEGAVDRITDTQYF
.,TRBJ1-5,TRBV6-6,.,TGTGCCAGCAGCTCCGGGCCCCCCGGACAGAGCAATCAGCCCCAGCATTTT,CASSSGPPGQSNQPQHF
TRBD2,TRBJ2-7,TRBV20-1,.,TGCAGTGCTAGAAGACTAGCGGGCCCCTACGAGCAGTACTTC,CSARRLAGPYEQYF
TRBD1,TRBJ1-5,TRBV6-6,.,TGTGCCAGCAGTTACTCACAGGGGGTTCAGCCCCAGCATTTT,CASSYSQGVQPQHF
TRBD2,TRBJ2-7,TRBV7-2,.,TGTGCCAGCAGCTTGTTAGCGGGAAGGTACGAGCAGTACTTC,CASSLLAGRYEQYF
.,TRBJ2-5,TRBV9,.,.,CASSKAGGSGSPLHFGVWGETQYF
.,TRBJ1-2,TRBV7-3,.,TGTGCCAGCAGCTTAACGCGGGGGAACTATGGCTACACCTTC,CASSLTRGNYGYTF
TRBD1,TRBJ2-5,TRBV6-5,many,TGTGCCAGCAGTCACACTCCGGGACAGGGGGCCGGGACCCAGTACTTC,CASSHTPGQGAGTQYF
TRBD1,TRBJ1-2,TRBV7-2,.,TGTGCCAGCAGCTTCCCAGACAGGGTGAACTATGGCTACACCTTC,CASSFPDRVNYGYTF
.,TRBJ2-7,TRBV9,.,TGTGCCAGCAGCGTATCCCCTCGCGAGAGTTACGAGCAGTACTTC,CASSVSPRESYEQYF
.,TRBJ2-7,TRBV4-3,.,TGCGCCAGCAGCCAAGAGGGAACGGGCTCCTACGAGCAGTACTTC,CASSQEGTGSYEQYF
TRBD1,TRBJ2-1,TRBV25-1,.,TGTGCCAGCAGTGATCTGGGGACAGGGTACAATGAGCAGTTCTTC,CASSDLGTGYNEQFF
.,TRBJ1-5,TRBV19,.,TGTGCCAGTTCGGGTTTTAGCAATCAGCCCCAGCATTTT,CASSGFSNQPQHF
.,TRBJ2-2,TRBV5-1,many,TGCGCCAGCAGCTTGGGACACCGGGACATCAACACCGGGGAGCTGTTTTTT,CASSLGHRDINTGELFF
.,TRBJ1-2,TRBV19,.,TGTGCCAGTAGTGCCATATCCACCGGGGCTGGCTACACCTTC,CASSAISTGAGYTF
.,TRBJ1-4,TRBV2,.,TGTGCCAGCAGGGACCAACCTGGGGAAAAACTGTTTTTT,CASRDQPGEKLFF
.,TRBJ1-1,TRBV30,many,TGTGCCTGGAGTACAGGGAGAAGCGGCACTGAAGCTTTCTTT,CAWSTGRSGTEAFF
TRBD2,TRBJ2-3,TRBV5-5,once,TGTGCCAGCAGCTTGGTATCGGCGGGGGACGAGTATTTT,CASSLVSAGDEYF
TRBD1,TRBJ1-2,TRBV28,many,TGTGCCAGCAGGGACTTAGACAGGGACTATGGCTACACCTTC,CASRDLDRDYGYTF
.,TRBJ2-2,TRBV10-1,.,TGCGCCAGCATTGGCGTGACCGGGGAGCTGTTTTTT,CASIGVTGELFF
.,TRBJ2-5,TRBV18,once,TGTGCCAGCTCAAGGACTGCGGACCAAGGCGAGACCCAGTACTTC,CASSRTADQGETQYF
.,TRBJ2-3,TRBV9,.,TGTGCCAACAGCGCCCAATTGGGGGGCACAGACACGCAGTATTTT,CANSAQLGGTDTQYF
TRBD1,TRBJ1-2,TRBV12-3/TRBV12-4,medium-sized,TGTGCCAGCAGTTTAGTACAGGGGGCTCGGAGCTATGGCTACACCTTC,CASSLVQGARSYGYTF
TRBD1,TRBJ1-4,TRBV7-9,many,TGTGCCAGCACCAGGACAGGGGTAAATGAAAAACTGTTTTTT,CASTRTGVNEKLFF
.,TRBJ2-2,TRBV7-4,.,TGTGCCAGCAGCTTACACAGGGAGCTGTTTTTT,CASSLHRELFF
TRBD1,TRBJ2-1,TRBV7-2,medium-sized,TGTGCCAGCAGCTTACAGGGGGCGTCGAATGAGCAGTTCTTC,CASSLQGASNEQFF
.,TRBJ1-1,TRBV7-2,many,TGTGCCAGCAGCTTATTCGCAGGGAACACTGAAGCTTTCTTT,CASSLFAGNTEAFF
.,TRBJ2-5,TRBV20-1,.,TGCAGTGCTAGAGATAGCCGGGGTGATATTGTTGAGACCCAGTACTTC,CSARDSRGDIVETQYF
.,TRBJ1-1,TRBV6-5,.,TGTGCCAGCAGACACTCGAGAGGTAGCTCTGAAGCTTTCTTT,CASRHSRGSSEAFF
.,TRBJ2-1,TRBV9,.,TGTGCCAGCAGCGTAGCTTGGGGTAGCTCCTACAATGAGCAGTTCTTC,CASSVAWGSSYNEQFF
.,TRBJ2-3,TRBV5-1,few,TGCGCCAGCAGCCCCGGGACGGGTTCAGATACGCAGTATTTT,CASSPGTGSDTQYF
.,TRBJ2-1,TRBV15,.,TGTGCCACCAGCAGAGATCTGGGGGCGCTTAGGAATGAGCAGTTCTTC,CATSRDLGALRNEQFF
.,TRBJ2-5,TRBV7-8,medium-sized,TGTGCCAGCAGCACCGACTTTGCCGAGACCCAGTACTTC,CASSTDFAETQYF
.,TRBJ1-2,TRBV2,.,TGTGCCAGCAGTGGGGACTATAACTATGGCTACACCTTC,CASSGDYNYGYTF
TRBD2,TRBJ2-2,TRBV20-1,.,TGCAGTGCCCGTAGCGGGAGTGGTAGGGCCGGGGAGCTGTTTTTT,CSARSGSGRAGELFF